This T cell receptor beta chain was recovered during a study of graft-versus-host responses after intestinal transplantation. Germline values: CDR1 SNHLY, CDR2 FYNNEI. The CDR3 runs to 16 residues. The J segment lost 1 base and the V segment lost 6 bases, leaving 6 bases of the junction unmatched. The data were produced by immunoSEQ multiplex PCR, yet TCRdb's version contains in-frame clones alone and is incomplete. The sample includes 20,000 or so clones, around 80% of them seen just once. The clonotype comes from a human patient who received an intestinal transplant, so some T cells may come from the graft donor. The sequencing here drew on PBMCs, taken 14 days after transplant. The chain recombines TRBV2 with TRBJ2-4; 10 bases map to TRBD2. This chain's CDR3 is CASRESGGAAKNIQYF. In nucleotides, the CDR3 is TGTGCCAGCAGGGAGAGCGGGGGGGCTGCCAAAAACATTCAGTACTTC.